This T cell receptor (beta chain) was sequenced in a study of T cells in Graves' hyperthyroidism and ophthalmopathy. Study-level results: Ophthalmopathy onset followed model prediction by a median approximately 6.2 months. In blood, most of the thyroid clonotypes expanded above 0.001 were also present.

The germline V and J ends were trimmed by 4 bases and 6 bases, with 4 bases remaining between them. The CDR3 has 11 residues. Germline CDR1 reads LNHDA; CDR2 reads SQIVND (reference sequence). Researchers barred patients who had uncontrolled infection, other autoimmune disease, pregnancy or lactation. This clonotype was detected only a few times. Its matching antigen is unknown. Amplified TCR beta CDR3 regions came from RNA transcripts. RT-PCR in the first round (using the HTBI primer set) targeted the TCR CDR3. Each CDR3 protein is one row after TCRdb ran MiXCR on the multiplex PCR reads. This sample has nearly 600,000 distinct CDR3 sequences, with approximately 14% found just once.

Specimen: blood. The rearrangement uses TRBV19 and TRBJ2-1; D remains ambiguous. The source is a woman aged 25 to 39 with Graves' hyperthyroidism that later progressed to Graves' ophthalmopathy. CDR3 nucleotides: TGTGCCAGTAGTAGGACCAATGAGCAGTTCTTC. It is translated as CASSRTNEQFF.